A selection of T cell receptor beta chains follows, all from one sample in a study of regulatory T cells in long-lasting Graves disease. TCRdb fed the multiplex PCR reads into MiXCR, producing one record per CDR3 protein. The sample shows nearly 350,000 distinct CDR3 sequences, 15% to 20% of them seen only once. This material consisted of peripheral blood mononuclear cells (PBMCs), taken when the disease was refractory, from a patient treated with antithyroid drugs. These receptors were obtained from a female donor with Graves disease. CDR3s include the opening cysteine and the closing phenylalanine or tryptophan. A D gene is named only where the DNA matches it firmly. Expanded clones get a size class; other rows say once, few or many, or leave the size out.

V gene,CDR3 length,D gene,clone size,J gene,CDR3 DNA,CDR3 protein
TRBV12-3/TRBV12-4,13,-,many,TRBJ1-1,TGTGCCAGCAGCTTCGAGGGGGACACTGAAGCTTTCTTT,CASSFEGDTEAFF
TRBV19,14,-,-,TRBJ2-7,TGTGCCAGTAGTATGGGGCATCTATCCTACGAGCAGTACTTC,CASSMGHLSYEQYF
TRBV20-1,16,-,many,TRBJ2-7,TGCAGTGCTAGAGGGGGGGGCGCCAAAAGGATGTACGAGCAGTACTTC,CSARGGGAKRMYEQYF
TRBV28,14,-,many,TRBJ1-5,TGTGCCAGCAGTTTAGAGTCAGCTAATCAGCCCCAGCATTTT,CASSLESANQPQHF
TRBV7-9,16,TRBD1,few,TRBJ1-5,TGTGCCAGCAGCTCCTCCGGGACAGGGAAGAATCAGCCCCAGCATTTT,CASSSSGTGKNQPQHF
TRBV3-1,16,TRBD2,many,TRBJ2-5,TGTGCCAGCAGCCCCGGACTAGCGGGAATACAAGAGACCCAGTACTTC,CASSPGLAGIQETQYF
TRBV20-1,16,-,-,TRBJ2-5,TGCAGTGCTAGCCTGGTTGGGGTCCAGGGGTCAGGAACCCAGTACTTC,CSASLVGVQGSGTQYF
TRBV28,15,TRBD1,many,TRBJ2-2,TGTGCCAGCAGGAGCGACAGGGGGCGGACCGGGGAGCTGTTTTTT,CASRSDRGRTGELFF
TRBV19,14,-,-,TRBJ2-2,TGTGCCAGTAACCGGGGGGCTAACACCGGGGAGCTGTTTTTT,CASNRGANTGELFF
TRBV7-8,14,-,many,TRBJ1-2,TGTGCCAGCAGCTTAGATCCCGTACTCTATGGCTACACCTTC,CASSLDPVLYGYTF
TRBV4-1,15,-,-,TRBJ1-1,TGCGCCAGCAGCCAAGGTCCAGACATGAACACTGAAGCTTTCTTT,CASSQGPDMNTEAFF
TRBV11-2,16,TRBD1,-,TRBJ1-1,TGTGCCAGCAGGGACAGGGGTAAACTGATGAACACTGAAGCTTTCTTT,CASRDRGKLMNTEAFF
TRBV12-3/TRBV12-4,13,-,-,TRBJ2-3,TGTGCCAGCAGTCTGGAATTCACAGATACGCAGTATTTT,CASSLEFTDTQYF
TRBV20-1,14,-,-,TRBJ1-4,TGCAGTGCCCCCCGTAATGGGGTTAGGGAAAAACTGTTTTTT,CSAPRNGVREKLFF
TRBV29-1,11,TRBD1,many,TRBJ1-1,TGCAGCGCGGTCCGGGACAGTGAAGCTTTCTTT,CSAVRDSEAFF
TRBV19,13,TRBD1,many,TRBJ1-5,TGTGCCAGCAGTCGGGACAGATATCAGCCCCAGCATTTT,CASSRDRYQPQHF
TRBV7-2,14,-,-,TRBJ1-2,TGTGCCAGCAGCTCCACAGGGTCGGACTATGGCTACACCTTC,CASSSTGSDYGYTF
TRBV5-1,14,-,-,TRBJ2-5,TGCGCCAGCAGGAGCCAAGGGGGTGGGGAGACCCAGTACTTC,CASRSQGGGETQYF
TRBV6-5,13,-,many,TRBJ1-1,TGTGCCAGCAGTTACCGCCGGGGTTCTGAAGCTTTCTTT,CASSYRRGSEAFF
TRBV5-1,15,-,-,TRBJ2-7,TGCGCCAGCAGCTTAGTGGGAGCGAATAACTACGAGCAGTACTTC,CASSLVGANNYEQYF
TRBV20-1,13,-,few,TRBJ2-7,TGCAGTGCTAGAGATATGGGCAGGGTCGAGCAGTACTTC,CSARDMGRVEQYF
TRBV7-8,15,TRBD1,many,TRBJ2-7,TGTGCCAGCAGCTCAAGGGACAGGGGGACCCACGAGCAGTACTTC,CASSSRDRGTHEQYF
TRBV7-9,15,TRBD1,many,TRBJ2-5,TGTGCCAGCAGCCCTCGGGACAGGGGGCTGGAGACCCAGTACTTC,CASSPRDRGLETQYF
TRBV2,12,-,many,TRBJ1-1,TGTGCCAGCGGACTCAGGGTCACTGAAGCTTTCTTT,CASGLRVTEAFF
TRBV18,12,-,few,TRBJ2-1,TGTGCCAGCTCACCAGTGACCAATGAGCAGTTCTTC,CASSPVTNEQFF
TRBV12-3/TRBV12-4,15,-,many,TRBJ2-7,TGTGCCAGCAGTCGGCTTGGAGCGGGTTCCTACGAGCAGTACTTC,CASSRLGAGSYEQYF
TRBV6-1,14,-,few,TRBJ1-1,TGTGCCAGCGGCTCCCTTTGGAGCGGCGCTGAAGCTTTCTTT,CASGSLWSGAEAFF
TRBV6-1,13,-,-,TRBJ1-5,TGTGCCAGCAGCGCCTTGGGGCCCGCGCCCCAGCATTTT,CASSALGPAPQHF
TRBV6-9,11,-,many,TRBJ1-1,TGTGCCAGCAGTTATGACAGAAAAGCTTTCTTT,CASSYDRKAFF
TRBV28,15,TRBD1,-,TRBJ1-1,TGTGCCAGCAGTGGGACAGGGGTTATGAACACTGAAGCTTTCTTT,CASSGTGVMNTEAFF
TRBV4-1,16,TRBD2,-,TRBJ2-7,TGCGCCAGCAGCCAGAACGGGGGGAGTTTGGCGGACGAGCAGTACTTC,CASSQNGGSLADEQYF
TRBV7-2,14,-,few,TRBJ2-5,TGTGCCAGCAGCTTAGTATGGGGCGGGGAGACCCAGTACTTC,CASSLVWGGETQYF
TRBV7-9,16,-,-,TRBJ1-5,TGTGCCAGCAGCCAGGATGGTAGGGGCAGCAATCAGCCCCAGCATTTT,CASSQDGRGSNQPQHF
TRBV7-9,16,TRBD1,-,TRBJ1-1,TGTGCCAGCAGCTTGACAGGGGGCCGTAGGGTCACTGAAGCTTTCTTT,CASSLTGGRRVTEAFF
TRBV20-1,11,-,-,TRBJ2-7,TGCAGTGCAAGGAGAGCCTACGAGCAGTACTTC,CSARRAYEQYF
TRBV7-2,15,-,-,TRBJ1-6,TGTGCCAGCAGCCTCGGGGACCGAGCGAGCTCACCCCTCCACTTT,CASSLGDRASSPLHF
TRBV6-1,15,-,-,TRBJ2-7,TGTGCCAGCGGCGTGGGAGGGGGAAGCTCCTACGAGCAGTACTTC,CASGVGGGSSYEQYF
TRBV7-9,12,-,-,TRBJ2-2,TGTGCCATTACGGTGGATTCCGGGGAGCTGTTTTTT,CAITVDSGELFF
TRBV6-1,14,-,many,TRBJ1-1,TGTGCCAGCAGTGAAGCGAAGGGTGTCACTGAAGCTTTCTTT,CASSEAKGVTEAFF
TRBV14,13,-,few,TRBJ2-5,TGTGCCAGCAGCCTCCCGGGAGTAGAGACCCAGTACTTC,CASSLPGVETQYF